The source of this T cell receptor beta chain is a study of cytomegalovirus exposure and HLA in healthy donors. This CDR3 is 15 amino acids long. CDR1 MDHEN and CDR2 SYDVKM come from the germline V gene. V was shortened by 6 bases and J by 0 bases, with 12 bases between the two germline ends. The PCR was carried out with 60 Vbeta primers and 13 Jbeta primers. The protocol was immunoSEQ multiplex PCR, while the TCRdb copy is restricted to in-frame clones and leaves out a portion. The sample carries about 110,000 clones, 82% recorded once. The sequenced sample consisted of PBMCs. This receptor was identified in a man aged 30 to 39 in good health and CMV-seropositive. The chain uses TRBV28 and TRBJ1-3, with a weak D call TRBD1 (6 bases). CDR3 residues: CASRVRGISGNTIYF. As DNA, the CDR3 is TGTGCCAGCAGAGTAAGGGGGATCTCTGGAAACACCATATATTTT.